The 19 T cell receptor beta chains given below trace back to one sample, sequenced in a study of blood T cell repertoires in COVID-19. Repertoires were generated with immunoSEQ multiplex PCR, while TCRdb's copy carries only in-frame clones and drops some. The table has about 70,000 clones, 75% to 90% seen once. The sequencing sample was made of peripheral blood. These receptors all stem from a man between 50 and 59 years old with active COVID-19.

The chain combines TRBV9 with TRBJ1-3; the match to TRBD1 covers 12 bases. The CDR3 extends over 15 amino acids. J lost 4 bases, V lost 2 bases, and 1 base had no gene match. Germline V gives CDR1 SGDLS, CDR2 YYNGEE. In DNA form, the CDR3 reads TGTGCCAGCAGCGTTGGGACAGGGGGCGGAAACACCATATATTTT. This translates into CASSVGTGGGNTIYF. Based on the CDR3 plus reference TRBV9 and TRBJ1-3, the full variable domain is DSGVTQTPKHLITATGQRVTLRCSPRSGDLSVYWYQQSLDQGLQFLIQYYNGEERAKGNILERFSAQQFPDLHSELNLSSLELGDSALYFCASSVGTGGGNTIYFGEGSWLTVV.

The J gene is TRBJ2-1, the V gene TRBV11-2; D gene ambiguous. The V gene's germline CDR1 is SGHAT and CDR2 FQNNGV. V lost 3 bases and J 8 bases, leaving 11 bases between the germline ends. CDR3 length: 13 residues. CDR3 in DNA: TGTGCCAGCAGCTTCCAAGGTCAGGATGAGCAGTTCTTC. The encoded protein is CASSFQGQDEQFF.

This clone showed up just once. This chain's CDR3 is CASSSGGSYEQYF. For the CDR3, the DNA is TGTGCCAGTAGTTCGGGCGGGAGTTACGAGCAGTACTTC. This chain links TRBV19 with TRBJ2-7, with 7 bases fitting TRBD2. J gave up 4 bases and V 5 bases, and 5 bases lay outside the gene matches. CDR1 and CDR2 from the germline V gene are LNHDA and SQIVND (reference sequence). This CDR3 contains 13 residues.

The chain employs TRBV13 and TRBJ2-2; 9 bases fit TRBD2. CDR3 length equals 16 residues. Trimming cost V 5 bases and J 0 bases; bases outside gene matches: 4. Per germline, CDR1 PRHDT and CDR2 FYEKMQ (reference sequence). In DNA form, the CDR3 reads TGTGCCAGCAGCCCTCGACTAGCGGCGAACACCGGGGAGCTGTTTTTT. Its translation: CASSPRLAANTGELFF.

This clone was observed a single time. J is TRBJ2-4 and V is TRBV7-9, with D maybe TRBD2 (6 bases). This CDR3 comprises 18 residues. Trimming removed 6 bases from V and 0 bases from J, with 21 bases in between. Per the germline V gene, CDR1 is SEHNR and CDR2 is FQNEAQ (reference sequence). The CDR3 DNA follows: TGTGCCAGCAGTCGCCTTTGGACCGGGGGAGCAGCCAAAAACATTCAGTACTTC. Protein sequence: CASSRLWTGGAAKNIQYF.

This chain links TRBV7-3 with TRBJ2-2, with 7 bases identical to TRBD1. CDR1 and CDR2 (germline): SGHTA, FQGTGA. The CDR3 has 14 amino acids. J lost 2 bases, V lost 6 bases, and 3 bases had no gene match. CDR3 protein: CASRRDSNTGELFF. Written as DNA, the CDR3 is TGTGCCAGCAGGAGGGACAGCAACACCGGGGAGCTGTTTTTT.

This chain joins TRBV7-2 and TRBJ2-3; 7 positions match TRBD2. CDR1 and CDR2 (germline): SGHTA, FQGNSA. V lost 5 bases to trimming and J lost 2 bases; unmatched junction nucleotides: 7. The CDR3 is made up of 15 amino acids. CDR3 residues: CASSTFGTTTDTQYF. In DNA, the CDR3 is TGTGCCAGCAGCACCTTCGGGACTACCACAGATACGCAGTATTTT.

This chain joins TRBV6-5 and TRBJ1-6; D remains unclear. CDR1 MNHEY and CDR2 SVGAGI come from the germline V gene. V was pared by 6 bases and J by 0 bases, with 9 bases between. This CDR3 has 15 amino acids. CDR3 sequence reads: CASRGPSSYNSPLHF. In DNA, the CDR3 is TGTGCCAGCAGGGGCCCGAGCTCCTATAATTCACCCCTCCACTTT.

The chain combines TRBV19 with TRBJ2-1; D gene uncertain. CDR3 length equals 12 residues. The V end lost 4 bases, the J end lost 12 bases, and 13 bases lay between the germline ends. CDR1 and CDR2 (germline): LNHDA, SQIVND (reference sequence). The CDR3 loop is CASSTDRVGQFF. Written as DNA, the CDR3 is TGTGCCAGTAGTACTGACCGGGTAGGGCAGTTCTTC. Based on the CDR3 plus reference TRBV19 and TRBJ2-1, the full variable domain is DGGITQSPKYLFRKEGQNVTLSCEQNLNHDAMYWYRQDPGQGLRLIYYSQIVNDFQKGDIAEGYSVSREKKESFPLTVTSAQKNPTAFYLCASSTDRVGQFFGPGTRLTVL.

This chain's CDR3 is CASSFPLGENTGELFF. The CDR3 coding sequence is TGTGCCAGCAGTTTCCCCTTGGGAGAGAACACCGGGGAGCTGTTTTTT. The chain has TRBV28 and TRBJ2-2; possible D gene TRBD2, 5 bases. CDR1 and CDR2 (germline): MDHEN, SYDVKM. Trimming took off 3 bases at V and 1 base at J, with 12 bases between the two ends. The CDR3 is 16 amino acids.

In its sample, this clone was seen a few times. The rearrangement joins TRBV5-1 to TRBJ2-7, with 7 bases identical to TRBD2. V lost 6 bases and J lost 1; bases outside the gene matches: 4. The CDR3 has 13 residues. Per the germline V gene, CDR1 is SGHRS and CDR2 is YFSETQ. CDR3 region: CASKRDPSYEQYF. In DNA, the CDR3 is TGCGCCAGCAAGCGGGACCCTTCCTACGAGCAGTACTTC.

This chain joins TRBV7-9 and TRBJ1-3; no reliable D call. Germline V CDR1 and CDR2: SEHNR, FQNEAQ (reference sequence). The CDR3 totals 16 residues. The V gene lost 5 bases and the J gene lost 3 bases, with 17 bases spanning the gap. CDR3 region: CASSLQAATGGNTIYF. CDR3 DNA sequence: TGTGCCAGCAGCCTTCAAGCGGCGACGGGTGGAAACACCATATATTTT.

This chain uses TRBV28 with TRBJ1-1; the D gene is possibly TRBD1 (5 bases). The CDR3 loop spans 16 amino acids. Germline CDR1 and CDR2: MDHEN and SYDVKM. Trimming left V 5 bases short and J 4 bases short, with 20 bases between. The CDR3 sequence is CASSTLGAGLGTEAFF. The CDR3 nucleotides are TGTGCCAGCAGTACGCTAGGGGCAGGCCTGGGCACTGAAGCTTTCTTT.

Remarks on this clone: One junction end disagrees with the germline gene, perhaps due to a read error. This chain connects TRBV9 to TRBJ2-2; 9 bases map to TRBD2. This CDR3 comprises 15 residues. CDR1 SGDLS and CDR2 YYNGEE come from the germline V gene. CDR3 coding DNA: TGTGCCAGCAGCGTAGAGTCTAGCGGGAACCCGAGAACTGACTTT. Translation gives CASSVESSGNPRTDF.

The chain recombines TRBV29-1 with TRBJ1-1, with D perhaps TRBD1 (5 bases). The CDR3 length is 13 residues. CDR1 and CDR2 (germline): SQVTM, ANQGSEA. Deletions cut 4 bases from V and 3 bases from J, with 12 bases between. The CDR3 DNA reads as TGCAGCGTTGCAGGGCTTCGGGACACTGAAGCTTTCTTT. It encodes CSVAGLRDTEAFF.

The rearrangement links TRBV24-1 to TRBJ2-1; 7 positions agree with TRBD2. Germline loops: CDR1 KGHDR, CDR2 SFDVKD. After removal of 3 bases from V and 4 bases from J, the junction contained 11 bases not matched to a gene. The CDR3 is 17 amino acids. As DNA, the CDR3 is TGTGCCACCAGTGATGTCCCTAGCGGAGGCGGATACAATGAGCAGTTCTTC. As protein: CATSDVPSGGGYNEQFF.

This chain joins TRBV7-2 and TRBJ2-5, with TRBD1 matching 9 bases. Trimming cost V 5 bases and J 5 bases; bases outside gene matches: 6. The CDR3 spans 14 residues. The germline gives CDR1 SGHTA, CDR2 FQGNSA. The CDR3 is CASSPGQGGETQYF. Here the CDR3 DNA reads TGTGCCAGCAGCCCGGGACAGGGCGGGGAGACCCAGTACTTC.

Remarks on this clone: The same CDR3 also results from other DNA sequences found in this sample. This rearrangement joins TRBV5-4 to TRBJ1-1, with TRBD1 as a possible D gene (5 bases). Between the trimmed V and J ends, which lost 0 bases and 2 bases, there was a span of 8 bases. Germline values: CDR1 SGHNT, CDR2 YYREEE (reference sequence). The CDR3 is 14 amino acids. The CDR3 reads CASSLDRGNTEAFF. DNA of the CDR3: TGTGCCAGCAGCTTGGATAGGGGAAACACTGAAGCTTTCTTT.

CDR3 DNA: TGTGCCAGCAGTTACCCGGACAGTGAAGAGACCCAGTACTTC. It encodes CASSYPDSEETQYF. The rearrangement links TRBV6-6 to TRBJ2-5, with D possibly matching TRBD1 (6 bases). V was clipped by 2 bases and J by 3 bases, with 10 bases between them. The CDR3 has 14 residues. Germline V gene data show CDR1 as MNHNY and CDR2 as SVGAGI (reference sequence).